Following are 16 T cell receptor beta chains from one sample sequenced in a study of identical twins. Each CDR3 protein is one row after TCRdb ran MiXCR on the 5' RACE reads. This sample yields 350,000 to 450,000 distinct CDR3 sequences, of which 18% are seen a single time; around 10% belongs to the top ten. Sample: naive T cells sorted from blood. These receptors were obtained from a man aged 45-65 years in good health.

This clonotype was observed a handful of times. This rearrangement joins TRBV15 to TRBJ2-1; 7 bases are a match to TRBD2. Losses at the gene ends were 0 bases for V and 0 bases for J; bases not matched to a gene: 8. The CDR3 extends over 18 amino acids. Looked up from germline, CDR1 is LNHNV and CDR2 is YYDKDF (reference sequence). The CDR3 DNA sequence: TGTGCCACCAGCAGAGAATCGGCGGGGGAGAGCTCCTACAATGAGCAGTTCTTC. Translation: CATSRESAGESSYNEQFF. The full variable domain, completed using reference TRBV15 and TRBJ2-1, is DAMVIQNPRYQVTQFGKPVTLSCSQTLNHNVMYWYQQKSSQAPKLLFHYYDKDFNNEADTPDNFQSRRPNTSFCFLDIRSPGLGDTAMYLCATSRESAGESSYNEQFFGPGTRLTVL.

The rearrangement uses TRBV28 and TRBJ2-5; 7 bases match TRBD2. The CDR3 loop spans 17 amino acids. Germline CDR1 is MDHEN and CDR2 is SYDVKM. V dropped 7 bases and J dropped 4; count of bases not matched to a gene: 18. CDR3 nucleotide sequence: TGTGCCAGCACCGCTATCCATCTCGCGGGAGATCGAGAGACCCAGTACTTC. Amino acids: CASTAIHLAGDRETQYF.

The genes are TRBV15 and TRBJ1-5, with D possibly matching TRBD1 (6 bases). V was clipped by 1 base and J by 5 bases, with 12 bases between them. Germline V gene sequence: CDR1 LNHNV, CDR2 YYDKDF (reference sequence). The CDR3 consists of 15 residues. The CDR3 bases are TGTGCCACCAGCAGAGGCAGGGGTCTCGATCAGCCCCAGCATTTT. Protein product: CATSRGRGLDQPQHF.

This clonotype was picked up a small number of times. V usage is TRBV7-2 and J usage is TRBJ2-4; D remains ambiguous. Trimming shortened V by 1 base and J by 0 bases, and 10 bases separated the two germline ends. Germline V CDR1 and CDR2: SGHTA, FQGNSA. The CDR3 loop spans 16 amino acids. Here the CDR3 reads CASSLELGIAKNIQYF. The CDR3 DNA sequence: TGTGCCAGCAGCTTAGAGCTTGGAATAGCCAAAAACATTCAGTACTTC.

This chain connects TRBV10-3 to TRBJ2-3; 7 nucleotides agree with TRBD1. CDR3 length equals 15 residues. The trim removed 3 bases at V and 2 bases at J, leaving 5 bases unmatched. Germline V gives CDR1 ENHRY, CDR2 SYGVKD. The CDR3 DNA reads TGTGCCATCAGTGACCGGACAGGAACCACAGATACGCAGTATTTT. Its protein is CAISDRTGTTDTQYF.

This clonotype has a handful of counts. The rearrangement uses TRBV5-1 and TRBJ2-2, with a tentative D call TRBD2 (6 bases). This CDR3 has 15 amino acids. V lost 4 bases and J lost 5, with 15 bases in between. The V gene's germline CDR1 is SGHRS and CDR2 YFSETQ. Written as DNA, the CDR3 is TGCGCCAGCAGCCTCAGGGACCGGGGGACCGGGGAGCTGTTTTTT. Translation: CASSLRDRGTGELFF.

This clonotype has more than one count but fewer than ten. The V call is TRBV4-1, the J call TRBJ1-5; 9 bases are shared with TRBD1. CDR3 size: 17 residues. V trimming: 3 bases; J trimming: 6 bases; junction bases outside the gene matches: 12. Germline V gene sequence: CDR1 MGHRA, CDR2 YSYEKL. The CDR3 spells CASSQSNTGTGFQPQHF. DNA for the CDR3: TGCGCCAGCAGCCAGAGTAATACCGGGACAGGGTTTCAGCCCCAGCATTTT.

The chain employs TRBV4-3 and TRBJ1-1, with a tentative D call TRBD1 (5 bases). CDR3 size: 15 residues. Germline lookup yields CDR1 LGHNA and CDR2 YSLEER. Trimming took off 0 bases at V and 6 bases at J, with 14 bases between the two ends. Written as DNA, the CDR3 is TGCGCCAGCAGCCAAGAGTTTGCGACAGCGGCTGAAGCTTTCTTT. Translation: CASSQEFATAAEAFF.

This clonotype was observed at least ten times. V usage is TRBV20-1 and J usage is TRBJ1-2; 8 bases are a match to TRBD1. This CDR3 has 12 residues. The V and J ends lost 5 bases and 7 bases, in that order; junction bases with no gene match: 6. Germline assignment: CDR1 DFQATT and CDR2 SNEGSKA (reference sequence). In DNA form, the CDR3 reads TGCAGTGCTCCTGACAGGGGTGTTGGCTACACCTTC. Translating it yields CSAPDRGVGYTF.

This clonotype was detected many times. The genes are TRBV18 and TRBJ1-2; 9 bases line up with TRBD1. Germline trimming cut 5 bases from V and 7 bases from J; bases unmatched to any gene: 11. Germline assignment: CDR1 KGHSH and CDR2 LQKENI. CDR3 length equals 15 residues. CDR3 loop: CASSSQSDRGAGYTF. The DNA of the CDR3 is TGTGCCAGCTCATCGCAGTCGGACAGGGGAGCTGGCTACACCTTC.

V usage is TRBV25-1 and J usage is TRBJ1-1; possible D gene TRBD1, 5 bases. V was clipped by 8 bases and J by 4 bases, with 14 bases between them. CDR3 length: 13 amino acids. The germline CDR1 and CDR2 sequences are MGHDK and SYGVNS. DNA for the CDR3: TGTGCCAGCCGGGGGAAGGAGACCACTGAAGCTTTCTTT. It translates to CASRGKETTEAFF. The entire variable domain, with the rest obtained from reference TRBV25-1 and TRBJ1-1, is as follows: EADIYQTPRYLVIGTGKKITLECSQTMGHDKMYWYQQDPGMELHLIHYSYGVNSTEKGDLSSESTVSRIRTEHFPLTLESARPSHTSQYLCASRGKETTEAFFGQGTRLTVV.

This clonotype was seen only a few times. The CDR3 here is CASSLVLPGGNEKLFF. For the CDR3, the DNA is TGTGCCAGCAGCTTAGTTCTACCGGGAGGGAATGAAAAACTGTTTTTT. The chain uses TRBV7-9 and TRBJ1-4; D is unresolved. Trimming shortened V by 1 base and J by 5 bases, and 14 bases separated the two germline ends. Per the germline V gene, CDR1 is SEHNR and CDR2 is FQNEAQ (reference sequence). The CDR3 length is 16 residues.

There are many counts of this clonotype. This chain uses TRBV5-1 with TRBJ1-1; a weak D match, TRBD1 (6 bases). In germline, CDR1 is SGHRS, CDR2 YFSETQ. The V end lost 2 bases, the J end lost 0 bases, and 14 bases lay between the germline ends. This CDR3 is built from 16 residues. CDR3 in DNA: TGCGCCAGCAGCTTCCTACAACAGGGTATGAACACTGAAGCTTTCTTT. It specifies CASSFLQQGMNTEAFF.

Turning to this clonotype: A much larger clone differs by one base, so this may be a read error. The V call is TRBV12-3 or TRBV12-4, the J call TRBJ2-7, with 7 bases lining up with TRBD2. The length of the CDR3 is 13 residues. The J segment lost 3 bases and the V segment lost 6 bases, leaving 5 bases of the junction unmatched. DNA of the CDR3: TGTGCCAGCAGAATGAGCGGGAACTACGAGCAGTACTTC. Translation: CASRMSGNYEQYF.

This clonotype came up many times. The rearrangement uses TRBV2 and TRBJ1-4; D is ambiguous. V gave up 0 bases and J gave up 1 base, with 9 bases separating them. The CDR3 runs to 16 residues. Germline V CDR1 and CDR2: SNHLY, FYNNEI. The CDR3: CASSEARHRTNEKLFF. In DNA, the CDR3 is TGTGCCAGCAGTGAAGCGCGTCACAGAACTAATGAAAAACTGTTTTTT.

This clonotype showed up many times. This chain uses TRBV15 with TRBJ2-3; the match to TRBD2 covers 12 bases. V shed 0 bases and J 4 bases; nucleotides not matched to a gene: 14. The CDR3 is 20 residues long. Germline V CDR1 and CDR2: LNHNV, YYDKDF (reference sequence). The CDR3 DNA follows: TGTGCCACCAGCAGAGAGGCGGTCTGGGCTAGCGGGAGGGCCTCAGATACGCAGTATTTT. This sequence encodes CATSREAVWASGRASDTQYF.